Listed below are T cell receptor beta chains from one sample, sequenced in a study of shared clonotypes between healthy human individuals. Generated by immunoSEQ multiplex PCR, the TCRdb table keeps only in-frame clones and is missing some. The table has approximately 1,500,000 clones, roughly 97% seen once; the top ten hold 1% to 1.5%. The sample consisted of naive CD4+ T cells sorted from blood. These receptors came from a young man in good health. Both conserved end residues are part of each CDR3. A D gene is named only where the DNA matches it firmly. Size is omitted from some rows. Given values are once, few, many or a class for expanded clones.

clone size: NA
V gene: TRBV11-2
J gene: TRBJ2-7
D gene: NA
CDR3 protein: CASSPERVAGQYF
CDR3 DNA: TGTGCCAGCAGCCCAGAGCGGGTGGCAGGGCAGTACTTC

clone size: NA
V gene: TRBV28
J gene: TRBJ1-1
D gene: NA
CDR3 protein: CAWGEGTKGNTEAFF
CDR3 DNA: TGTGCCTGGGGAGAGGGGACCAAGGGGAACACTGAAGCTTTCTTT

clone size: NA
V gene: TRBV2
J gene: TRBJ2-7
D gene: NA
CDR3 protein: CASSRQASSYEQYF
CDR3 DNA: TGTGCCAGCTCTAGGCAGGCTAGCTCCTACGAGCAGTACTTC

clone size: NA
V gene: TRBV9
J gene: TRBJ2-1
D gene: TRBD2
CDR3 protein: CASSVFSGSGAEQFF
CDR3 DNA: TGTGCCAGCAGCGTCTTCAGCGGGAGTGGGGCTGAGCAGTTCTTC

clone size: NA
V gene: TRBV6-5
J gene: TRBJ2-6
D gene: NA
CDR3 protein: CASNSPGANVLTF
CDR3 DNA: TGTGCCAGCAATTCCCCTGGGGCCAACGTCCTGACTTTC

clone size: NA
V gene: TRBV27
J gene: TRBJ2-3
D gene: NA
CDR3 protein: CASSTSGRNTDTQYF
CDR3 DNA: TGTGCCAGCAGCACCAGCGGGCGGAACACAGATACGCAGTATTTT

clone size: NA
V gene: TRBV7-8
J gene: TRBJ1-4
D gene: NA
CDR3 protein: CASSPFLPAEKLFF
CDR3 DNA: TGTGCCAGCAGCCCGTTTTTGCCAGCCGAAAAACTGTTTTTT

clone size: NA
V gene: TRBV7-9
J gene: TRBJ1-5
D gene: TRBD1
CDR3 protein: CASSATGVRGAQPQHF
CDR3 DNA: TGTGCCAGCAGTGCCACAGGGGTCAGGGGGGCTCAGCCCCAGCATTTT

clone size: NA
V gene: TRBV28
J gene: TRBJ2-7
D gene: NA
CDR3 protein: CASSLVFQGHEQYF
CDR3 DNA: TGTGCCAGCAGTTTAGTCTTTCAGGGTCACGAGCAGTACTTC

clone size: NA
V gene: TRBV7-9
J gene: TRBJ2-1
D gene: TRBD2
CDR3 protein: CASSFIAGVTNEQFF
CDR3 DNA: TGTGCCAGCAGCTTTATAGCGGGAGTGACTAATGAGCAGTTCTTC

clone size: NA
V gene: TRBV2
J gene: TRBJ1-4
D gene: NA
CDR3 protein: CASSAAVEKLFF
CDR3 DNA: TGTGCCAGCAGTGCTGCCGTTGAAAAACTGTTTTTT

clone size: NA
V gene: TRBV5-1
J gene: TRBJ2-7
D gene: NA
CDR3 protein: CASSLKWGGTYEQYF
CDR3 DNA: TGCGCCAGCAGCTTGAAGTGGGGCGGAACCTACGAGCAGTACTTC

clone size: NA
V gene: TRBV11-2
J gene: TRBJ2-7
D gene: NA
CDR3 protein: CASSLEGRGYEQYF
CDR3 DNA: TGTGCCAGCAGCTTAGAGGGCAGGGGATACGAGCAGTACTTC

clone size: NA
V gene: TRBV4-1
J gene: TRBJ2-3
D gene: NA
CDR3 protein: CASSQRRIFTDTQYF
CDR3 DNA: TGCGCCAGCAGCCAAAGGAGGATTTTCACAGATACGCAGTATTTT

clone size: NA
V gene: TRBV30
J gene: TRBJ2-1
D gene: TRBD1
CDR3 protein: CAWSVGVGTGRYNEQFF
CDR3 DNA: TGTGCCTGGAGTGTAGGTGTAGGGACAGGGAGGTACAATGAGCAGTTCTTC

clone size: NA
V gene: TRBV30
J gene: TRBJ2-7
D gene: TRBD1
CDR3 protein: CAWGDRRYEQYF
CDR3 DNA: TGTGCCTGGGGGGACAGACGCTACGAGCAGTACTTC

clone size: NA
V gene: TRBV25-1
J gene: TRBJ2-1
D gene: TRBD2
CDR3 protein: CASSDQRGYNEQFF
CDR3 DNA: TGTGCCAGCAGTGACCAGCGGGGATACAATGAGCAGTTCTTC

clone size: NA
V gene: TRBV7-9
J gene: TRBJ2-7
D gene: NA
CDR3 protein: CASSLVPGKQYF
CDR3 DNA: TGTGCCAGCAGCTTAGTACCAGGGAAGCAGTACTTC

clone size: NA
V gene: TRBV27
J gene: TRBJ1-4
D gene: NA
CDR3 protein: CASSLVFATNEKLFF
CDR3 DNA: TGTGCCAGCAGTTTAGTGTTCGCAACTAATGAAAAACTGTTTTTT

clone size: NA
V gene: TRBV6-4
J gene: TRBJ2-7
D gene: TRBD1
CDR3 protein: CASSVEGQGGYEQYF
CDR3 DNA: TGTGCCAGCAGTGTCGAGGGACAGGGGGGCTACGAGCAGTACTTC

clone size: NA
V gene: TRBV6-6
J gene: TRBJ1-1
D gene: NA
CDR3 protein: CASSYDRGNTEAFF
CDR3 DNA: TGTGCCAGCAGCTACGACAGAGGCAACACTGAAGCTTTCTTT

clone size: NA
V gene: TRBV13
J gene: TRBJ1-5
D gene: NA
CDR3 protein: CASSLVGQSQHF
CDR3 DNA: TGTGCCAGCAGCTTAGTTGGGCAGTCCCAGCATTTT

clone size: NA
V gene: TRBV21-1
J gene: TRBJ2-5
D gene: NA
CDR3 protein: CASSKDPTGLETQYF
CDR3 DNA: TGTGCCAGCAGCAAAGACCCTACGGGACTTGAGACCCAGTACTTC

clone size: NA
V gene: TRBV9
J gene: TRBJ2-7
D gene: TRBD1
CDR3 protein: CASSVDAGGSYEQYF
CDR3 DNA: TGTGCCAGCAGCGTAGATGCAGGGGGAAGCTACGAGCAGTACTTC

clone size: NA
V gene: TRBV5-4
J gene: TRBJ2-7
D gene: NA
CDR3 protein: CASSPEPRYEQYF
CDR3 DNA: TGTGCCAGCAGCCCCGAACCTCGTTACGAGCAGTACTTC

clone size: NA
V gene: TRBV6-6
J gene: TRBJ2-7
D gene: NA
CDR3 protein: CASSKQDSYEQYF
CDR3 DNA: TGTGCCAGCAGTAAACAGGACTCCTACGAGCAGTACTTC

clone size: NA
V gene: TRBV5-1
J gene: TRBJ2-3
D gene: NA
CDR3 protein: CASSPRTGTDTQYF
CDR3 DNA: TGCGCCAGCAGCCCACGGACAGGCACAGATACGCAGTATTTT

clone size: NA
V gene: TRBV28
J gene: TRBJ1-1
D gene: NA
CDR3 protein: CASSPGSLNTEAFF
CDR3 DNA: TGTGCCAGCAGCCCGGGTTCATTGAACACTGAAGCTTTCTTT

clone size: NA
V gene: TRBV2
J gene: TRBJ1-1
D gene: NA
CDR3 protein: CAVGGANTEAFF
CDR3 DNA: TGTGCCGTAGGAGGCGCGAACACTGAAGCTTTCTTT

clone size: NA
V gene: TRBV2
J gene: TRBJ2-7
D gene: NA
CDR3 protein: CASSGYYEQYF
CDR3 DNA: TGTGCCAGCAGTGGATACTACGAGCAGTACTTC

clone size: NA
V gene: TRBV9
J gene: TRBJ2-1
D gene: NA
CDR3 protein: CASSGTEWGSYNEQFF
CDR3 DNA: TGTGCCAGCAGCGGGACGGAGTGGGGTTCTTACAATGAGCAGTTCTTC

clone size: NA
V gene: TRBV18
J gene: TRBJ2-5
D gene: NA
CDR3 protein: CASSPRGLPETQYF
CDR3 DNA: TGTGCCAGCTCACCACGGGGTCTCCCCGAGACCCAGTACTTC

clone size: once
V gene: TRBV28
J gene: TRBJ2-7
D gene: NA
CDR3 protein: CASSPEAGRLYEQYF
CDR3 DNA: TGTGCCAGCAGTCCCGAGGCAGGGAGGCTCTACGAGCAGTACTTC

clone size: NA
V gene: TRBV5-1
J gene: TRBJ2-1
D gene: TRBD2
CDR3 protein: CASSLVASGRGANEQFF
CDR3 DNA: TGCGCCAGCAGCTTGGTCGCTAGCGGGAGGGGGGCCAATGAGCAGTTCTTC

clone size: NA
V gene: TRBV28
J gene: TRBJ1-2
D gene: NA
CDR3 protein: CASSLGRRSNYGYTF
CDR3 DNA: TGTGCCAGCAGTTTGGGGCGACGCTCTAACTATGGCTACACCTTC

clone size: NA
V gene: TRBV5-3
J gene: TRBJ2-2
D gene: TRBD2
CDR3 protein: CARSLGSGRPHTGELFF
CDR3 DNA: TGTGCCAGAAGCTTAGGAAGCGGGAGGCCGCACACCGGGGAGCTGTTTTTT

clone size: once
V gene: TRBV5-1
J gene: TRBJ1-2
D gene: NA
CDR3 protein: CASSLGKTYGYTF
CDR3 DNA: TGCGCCAGCAGCTTGGGAAAGACCTATGGCTACACCTTC

clone size: NA
V gene: TRBV7-8
J gene: TRBJ2-3
D gene: TRBD2
CDR3 protein: CASSLNGITSGRRTDTQYF
CDR3 DNA: TGTGCCAGCAGCTTAAATGGTATCACTAGCGGGAGGAGGACAGATACGCAGTATTTT

clone size: NA
V gene: TRBV11-2
J gene: TRBJ2-1
D gene: NA
CDR3 protein: CASRLYNEQFF
CDR3 DNA: TGTGCCAGCAGACTTTACAATGAGCAGTTCTTC

clone size: NA
V gene: TRBV13
J gene: TRBJ2-1
D gene: NA
CDR3 protein: CASSSSGIGGSSYNEQFF
CDR3 DNA: TGTGCCAGCAGCTCCTCCGGAATCGGTGGAAGCTCCTACAATGAGCAGTTCTTC

clone size: NA
V gene: TRBV5-1
J gene: TRBJ2-5
D gene: TRBD2
CDR3 protein: CASSPRTSGRALAGETQYF
CDR3 DNA: TGCGCCAGCAGCCCGAGGACTAGCGGGAGGGCCCTCGCGGGAGAGACCCAGTACTTC

clone size: few
V gene: TRBV7-9
J gene: TRBJ1-1
D gene: NA
CDR3 protein: CASSLEAEAFF
CDR3 DNA: TGTGCCAGCAGCTTAGAGGCTGAAGCTTTCTTT

clone size: NA
V gene: TRBV11-1
J gene: TRBJ1-2
D gene: TRBD1
CDR3 protein: CASSLGRDSLNYGYTF
CDR3 DNA: TGTGCCAGCAGCTTAGGCCGGGACAGCCTCAACTATGGCTACACCTTC

clone size: NA
V gene: TRBV5-1
J gene: TRBJ2-3
D gene: NA
CDR3 protein: CASGADTQYF
CDR3 DNA: TGCGCCAGCGGGGCAGATACGCAGTATTTT

clone size: NA
V gene: TRBV19
J gene: TRBJ2-1
D gene: NA
CDR3 protein: CASSGWAAVSYNEQFF
CDR3 DNA: TGTGCCAGTAGTGGCTGGGCGGCGGTCTCCTACAATGAGCAGTTCTTC